Following are 28 T cell receptor beta chains from one sample sequenced in a study of regulatory T cells. Primers: 52 TRBV forward and 13 TRBJ reverse. Assay: immunoSEQ multiplex PCR; the TCRdb copy retains only in-frame clones and omits some. The sample contains around 29,000 clones, around 90% of which appear only once. Study-wide results and caveats: Hydrophobic residues at CDR3 positions 6 and 7 were enriched in conventional CD4+ T cells of CD3G-deficient patients.

Antigen specificity for these receptors is unknown. The sample consisted of conventional CD4+ T cells sorted from blood. All receptors come from a person between 18 and 30 years old with CD3G deficiency.

The CDR3 spells CASSVRREGTEAFF. In DNA form, the CDR3 reads TGTGCCAGCAGCGTCAGAAGGGAGGGCACTGAAGCTTTCTTT. The chain couples TRBV5-5 to TRBJ1-1; D gene unclear. The CDR3 extends over 14 amino acids. V was clipped by 4 bases and J by 4 bases, with 14 bases between them. Germline assignment: CDR1 SGHKS and CDR2 YYEKEE (reference sequence).

The chain couples TRBV7-9 to TRBJ2-2; no clear D. Per germline, CDR1 SEHNR and CDR2 FQNEAQ (reference sequence). CDR3 size: 11 residues. V lost 2 bases and J 8 bases, leaving 3 bases between the germline ends. The CDR3 loop reads CASSLTGELFF. Here the CDR3 DNA reads TGTGCCAGCAGCTTAACGGGGGAGCTGTTTTTT.

The V and J genes are TRBV2 and TRBJ1-1; TRBD1 matches 9 bases. Per the germline V gene, CDR1 is SNHLY and CDR2 is FYNNEI. This CDR3 is built from 17 residues. Trimming at V came to 4 bases and at J to 5 bases, leaving 14 bases not matched to a gene. CDR3 sequence (DNA): TGTGCCAGCAGTGCGCCCGGGACCGGGACAGGGAGTACTGAAGCTTTCTTT. Protein product: CASSAPGTGTGSTEAFF.

The genes are TRBV7-2 and TRBJ1-2; D is undetermined. The CDR3 spans 12 residues. The germline gives CDR1 SGHTA, CDR2 FQGNSA. The ends were cut back, 5 bases at V and 5 bases at J, with 9 bases in the middle. CDR3 coding DNA: TGTGCCAGCAGCCCCGCCGGATATGGCTACACCTTC. This gives the protein CASSPAGYGYTF.

The CDR3 nucleotides are TGTGCCAGCAGCCACAGGCGGGGCGTCAGAGACAATCAGCCCCAGCATTTT. The encoded protein is CASSHRRGVRDNQPQHF. The chain links TRBV28 to TRBJ1-5, with D maybe TRBD1 (5 bases). CDR1 and CDR2 (germline): MDHEN, SYDVKM. Trimming took off 6 bases at V and 3 bases at J, with 21 bases between the two ends. The CDR3 sequence is 17 residues long.

The chain couples TRBV6-1 to TRBJ1-4; 8 bases agree with TRBD1. This CDR3 comprises 15 residues. Germline CDR1 and CDR2: MNHNS and SASEGT. The J segment lost 9 bases and the V segment lost 6 bases, leaving 12 bases of the junction unmatched. The CDR3 region has the DNA TGTGCCAGCAGACTCGGACAGGGCGAGTTGAAAAAACTGTTTTTT. It specifies CASRLGQGELKKLFF.

The CDR3 DNA sequence: TGTGCCAGCAGTTCCCCGGGACCAGATACGCAGTATTTT. Residues: CASSSPGPDTQYF. The chain employs TRBV28 and TRBJ2-3; D tentatively reads TRBD1 or TRBD2 (5 bases each). Germline lookup yields CDR1 MDHEN and CDR2 SYDVKM. The CDR3 totals 13 residues. V lost 4 bases to trimming and J lost 4 bases, with 9 bases between them.

The chain has TRBV7-2 and TRBJ2-1, with D perhaps TRBD2 (6 bases). The germline V and J ends were trimmed by 4 bases and 2 bases, with 12 bases remaining between them. In germline, CDR1 is SGHTA, CDR2 FQGNSA. The CDR3 consists of 15 residues. For the CDR3, the DNA is TGTGCCAGCAGCTCAGGTAGCGGTACCTACAATGAGCAGTTCTTC. Translated: CASSSGSGTYNEQFF. The entire variable domain, with the rest obtained from reference TRBV7-2 and TRBJ2-1, is as follows: GAGVSQSPSNKVTEKGKDVELRCDPISGHTALYWYRQSLGQGLEFLIYFQGNSAPDKSGLPSDRFSAERTGGSVSTLTIQRTQQEDSAVYLCASSSGSGTYNEQFFGPGTRLTVL.

The chain recombines TRBV6-1 with TRBJ2-1, with 13 bases identical to TRBD2. The germline CDR1 and CDR2 sequences are MNHNS and SASEGT. The CDR3 sequence is 17 residues long. Trimming removed 4 bases from V and 4 bases from J; junction bases left unmatched: 7. The CDR3 DNA follows: TGTGCCAGCAGTGGCCAACGACTAGCGGGAGGTTACAATGAGCAGTTCTTC. Protein product: CASSGQRLAGGYNEQFF.

The chain combines TRBV6-1 with TRBJ1-2, with 8 bases aligning to TRBD1. The germline V gene has CDR1 MNHNS and CDR2 SASEGT. CDR3 length equals 13 residues. Unmatched junction bases numbered 5, after V lost 3 bases and J lost 8 bases. CDR3 DNA: TGTGCCAGCAGTGAGACAGGGGTGCGAGGCTACACCTTC. Residues: CASSETGVRGYTF.

The gene calls are TRBV6-1 and TRBJ2-3; TRBD2 agrees at 9 bases. The length of the CDR3 is 16 residues. Trimming cost V 2 bases and J 5 bases; bases outside gene matches: 8. Germline V gene sequence: CDR1 MNHNS, CDR2 SASEGT. The CDR3 reads CASSERTSVAGDTQYF. CDR3 sequence (DNA): TGTGCCAGCAGTGAAAGGACTAGCGTGGCTGGAGATACGCAGTATTTT.

The chain recombines TRBV28 with TRBJ2-1; 11 positions match TRBD2. CDR3 length: 15 amino acids. The germline CDR1 and CDR2 sequences are MDHEN and SYDVKM. V shed 4 bases, J shed 7 bases, and the junction held 6 bases outside the gene matches. The CDR3 DNA sequence: TGTGCCAGCAGTTCCACTGGACTAGCGGGTAATGAGCAGTTCTTC. Its protein product is CASSSTGLAGNEQFF.

The V call is TRBV19, the J call TRBJ1-2; the D is unclear. Trimming shortened V by 6 bases and J by 4 bases, and 12 bases separated the two germline ends. The CDR3 runs 13 residues. Germline CDR1 reads LNHDA; CDR2 reads SQIVND (reference sequence). The CDR3 DNA follows: TGTGCCAGTAGCCACTTGTCAGCCTATGGCTACACCTTC. Translating gives CASSHLSAYGYTF.

The genes are TRBV28 and TRBJ1-5, with 8 bases aligning to TRBD1. The CDR3 contains 14 residues. Germline assignment: CDR1 MDHEN and CDR2 SYDVKM. Trimming cost V 7 bases and J 9 bases; bases outside gene matches: 11. The CDR3 coding sequence is TGTGCCAGCACGGACAGGGCGGGTCTGTGGCCCCAGCATTTT. Its translation: CASTDRAGLWPQHF.

The rearrangement uses TRBV28 and TRBJ2-7; 9 positions match TRBD1. The J segment lost 2 bases and the V segment lost 4 bases, leaving 3 bases of the junction unmatched. In germline, CDR1 is MDHEN, CDR2 SYDVKM. This CDR3 is built from 14 residues. CDR3 in DNA: TGTGCCAGCAGTTCCGGGACAGGGACCTACGAGCAGTACTTC. As protein: CASSSGTGTYEQYF.

V gene TRBV28 combines with J gene TRBJ2-4; TRBD2 agrees at 7 bases. Germline V CDR1 and CDR2: MDHEN, SYDVKM. V shed 2 bases and J 4 bases; nucleotides not matched to a gene: 2. The CDR3 runs to 14 residues. The CDR3 protein is CASSLGGGKNIQYF. The CDR3 DNA reads TGTGCCAGCAGTTTAGGGGGAGGGAAAAACATTCAGTACTTC.

This sequence joins TRBV19 and TRBJ1-5; D gene unclear. Trimming removed 5 bases from V and 1 base from J, with 9 bases in between. CDR1 LNHDA and CDR2 SQIVND come from the germline V gene (reference sequence). The CDR3 spans 14 residues. The CDR3 bases are TGTGCCAGTAGTCCTTGGGAAAGCAATCAGCCCCAGCATTTT. Translation: CASSPWESNQPQHF.

The chain uses TRBV10-2 and TRBJ2-1; TRBD1 matches 9 bases. Germline V gene data show CDR1 as WSHSY and CDR2 as SAAADI. V was pared by 2 bases and J by 9 bases, with 2 bases of the junction left unmatched. The CDR3 consists of 13 residues. CDR3 sequence (DNA): TGCGCCAGCAGTGAGACGGACAGGGGTGAGCAGTTCTTC. Translation: CASSETDRGEQFF.

The V call is TRBV5-1, the J call TRBJ2-1; 9 bases fit TRBD1. V lost 4 bases to trimming and J lost 6 bases; unmatched junction nucleotides: 2. This CDR3 spans 13 amino acids. CDR1 SGHRS and CDR2 YFSETQ come from the germline V gene. The CDR3 coding sequence is TGCGCCAGCAGCGGGGGACAGGGCAATGAGCAGTTCTTC. It is translated as CASSGGQGNEQFF.

The chain employs TRBV27 and TRBJ2-3; D is unclear. Germline CDR1 reads MNHEY; CDR2 reads SMNVEV (reference sequence). The CDR3 runs to 15 residues. V lost 2 bases to trimming and J lost 0 bases, with 9 bases between them. The CDR3 DNA is TGTGCCAGCAGTTTAAGGGCACTTAGCACAGATACGCAGTATTTT. Amino acid sequence: CASSLRALSTDTQYF.

Details on this clone: This same CDR3 is encoded by further DNA sequences in the sample. V is TRBV28 and J is TRBJ1-2; possibly TRBD1 for D (5 bases). CDR3 length equals 13 residues. Germline V gene data show CDR1 as MDHEN and CDR2 as SYDVKM. Trimming shortened V by 3 bases and J by 4 bases, and 9 bases separated the two germline ends. The CDR3 coding sequence is TGTGCCAGCAGTTTGGGCGGGGGCTATGGCTACACCTTC. Its protein is CASSLGGGYGYTF.

This clone turned up a few times. This chain links TRBV6-1 with TRBJ1-2, with a weak D call TRBD1 (5 bases). Germline assignment: CDR1 MNHNS and CDR2 SASEGT. The V and J ends lost 4 bases and 4 bases respectively, with 10 bases between them. The CDR3 is 13 residues long. The CDR3 is CASSGAGSYGYTF. CDR3 coding DNA: TGTGCCAGCAGTGGCGCAGGGAGCTATGGCTACACCTTC.

V usage is TRBV6-1 and J usage is TRBJ2-7; TRBD2 is a possible D gene (6 bases). Germline loops: CDR1 MNHNS, CDR2 SASEGT. This CDR3 is 14 amino acids long. V gave up 4 bases and J gave up 4 bases, with 14 bases separating them. The CDR3 loop reads CASSVPSGTYEQYF. The CDR3, as DNA: TGTGCCAGCAGTGTACCTTCCGGGACTTACGAGCAGTACTTC.

The chain combines TRBV6-1 with TRBJ1-4; TRBD1 aligns across 9 bases. Trimming at V came to 6 bases and at J to 8 bases, leaving 7 bases not matched to a gene. Germline CDR1 is MNHNS and CDR2 is SASEGT. CDR3 length: 14 amino acids. The CDR3 reads CASRQTGGEEKLFF. CDR3 DNA: TGTGCCAGCAGGCAGACAGGGGGAGAGGAAAAACTGTTTTTT.

The count of this clone is one. The CDR3 nucleotides are TGTGCCAGCAGCCCCCGGAGGTACGAGCAGTACTTC. Its protein product is CASSPRRYEQYF. The chain carries TRBV7-2 and TRBJ2-7, with a tentative D call TRBD2 (5 bases). V dropped 5 bases and J dropped 4 bases, with 9 bases sitting between them. The CDR3 is 12 amino acids. Germline CDR1 SGHTA, CDR2 FQGNSA.

The chain combines TRBV7-2 with TRBJ2-7; D ambiguous. CDR1 SGHTA and CDR2 FQGNSA come from the germline V gene. With 4 bases removed from V and 0 bases from J, the gap between germline ends came to 4 bases. CDR3 length: 12 amino acids. DNA of the CDR3: TGTGCCAGCAGCTCCTCCTCCTACGAGCAGTACTTC. Translation: CASSSSSYEQYF.

This rearrangement joins TRBV2 to TRBJ2-7; D not resolved. CDR1 is SNHLY and CDR2 is FYNNEI in the germline V gene. This CDR3 region has 11 residues. V lost 6 bases and J lost 0, with 3 bases in between. Here the CDR3 DNA reads TGTGCCAGCAGGGCCTCCTACGAGCAGTACTTC. It specifies CASRASYEQYF.

This chain links TRBV13 with TRBJ2-1; TRBD1 might be the D (5 bases). In germline, CDR1 is PRHDT, CDR2 FYEKMQ (reference sequence). This CDR3 comprises 15 residues. V lost 5 bases to trimming and J lost 6 bases, with 17 bases between them. In DNA, the CDR3 is TGTGCCAGCAGCACAGCTAGGTGGGGCTCCAATGAGCAGTTCTTC. Translation: CASSTARWGSNEQFF.